What follows is one T cell receptor beta chain and its context. The sample is drawn from a study of blood T cell repertoires in COVID-19. Study at large: COVID-19 samples, acute and convalescent, were from the United States, Italy and Spain.

As processed by the authors: The assay estimated nucleated cells by amplifying reference gene primers. Sequenced by immunoSEQ multiplex PCR; TCRdb stores in-frame clones only, minus some. V, J and clone size reflect that table, while D and trimming were determined from the DNA. The repertoire holds 250,000 to 300,000 clones, with 88% as singletons. There are 14 residues in the CDR3. The V gene's germline CDR1 is LNHDA and CDR2 SQIVND (reference sequence). Trimming removed 6 bases from V and 6 bases from J; junction bases left unmatched: 6. This chain links TRBV19 with TRBJ2-1, with 9 bases identical to TRBD1. The TCR was taken from a woman aged 25-40 years who had recovered from COVID-19. Sequencing was done on a sample of peripheral blood. The CDR3 bases are TGTGCCAGTAGCATGGGACAGGGTTTCAATGAGCAGTTCTTC. Its translation: CASSMGQGFNEQFF.